This T cell receptor (beta chain) was obtained from a study of naive and memory T cell subsets. Study outcomes and limitations: RNA-based TCR counts may shift with T cell activation and differentiation. Diversity fell and Gini index rose from naive through CM, EM, EMRA. The power law exponent of TCR abundance differed between naive and memory cells.

V was clipped by 3 bases and J by 1 base, with 12 bases between them. CDR3 length: 15 amino acids. The germline V gene has CDR1 SGHVS and CDR2 FQNEAQ. Note on this clonotype: Its specificity is not known.

Both TRBC1 and TRBC2 were covered by a beta constant-region primer of two equimolar oligonucleotides. Nested alpha and beta constant-region primers with the SP2 primer drove four PCR rounds on ligated cDNA. TCRdb re-analysed the UMI-ligation and nested PCR reads in MiXCR, keeping a single row per CDR3 protein. The table includes 95,000 to 150,000 distinct CDR3 sequences, over 30% detected once. Sequencing was done on a sample of central memory CD4+ T cells from blood. The receptor's source is a human donor in good health. This chain joins TRBV7-8 and TRBJ2-5, with D tentatively TRBD2 (6 bases). CDR3 region: CASSLVLATQETQYF. The CDR3 nucleotides are TGTGCCAGCAGCTTGGTACTAGCAACCCAAGAGACCCAGTACTTC. The variable domain in full, completed from reference TRBV7-8 and TRBJ2-5, reads GAGVSQSPRYKVAKRGQDVALRCDPISGHVSLFWYQQALGQGPEFLTYFQNEAQLDKSGLPSDRFFAERPEGSVSTLKIQRTQQEDSAVYLCASSLVLATQETQYFGPGTRLLVL.